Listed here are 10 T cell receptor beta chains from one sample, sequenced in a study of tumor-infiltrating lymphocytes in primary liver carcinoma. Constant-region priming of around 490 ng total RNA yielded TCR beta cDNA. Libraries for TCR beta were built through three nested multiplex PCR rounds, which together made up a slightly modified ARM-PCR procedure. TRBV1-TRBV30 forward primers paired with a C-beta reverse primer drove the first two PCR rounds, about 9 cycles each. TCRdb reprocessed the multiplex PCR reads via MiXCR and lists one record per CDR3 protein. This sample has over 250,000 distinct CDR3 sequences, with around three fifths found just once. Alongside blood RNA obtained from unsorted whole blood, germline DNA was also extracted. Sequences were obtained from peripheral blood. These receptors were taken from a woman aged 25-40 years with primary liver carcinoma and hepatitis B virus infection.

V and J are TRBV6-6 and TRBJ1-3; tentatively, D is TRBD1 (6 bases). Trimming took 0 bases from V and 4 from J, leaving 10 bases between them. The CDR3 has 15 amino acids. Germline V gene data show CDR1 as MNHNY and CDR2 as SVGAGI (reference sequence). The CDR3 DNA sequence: TGTGCCAGCAGTTACTCGGCGGGGGCGGGAAACACCATATATTTT. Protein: CASSYSAGAGNTIYF.

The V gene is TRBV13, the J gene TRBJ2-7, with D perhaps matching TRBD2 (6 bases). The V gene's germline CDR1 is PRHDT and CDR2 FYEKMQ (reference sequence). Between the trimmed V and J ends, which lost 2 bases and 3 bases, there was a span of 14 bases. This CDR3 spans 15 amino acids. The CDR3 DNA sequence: TGTGCCAGCAGCTTAAGGGCGGGGATCGACTACGAGCAGTACTTC. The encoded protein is CASSLRAGIDYEQYF.

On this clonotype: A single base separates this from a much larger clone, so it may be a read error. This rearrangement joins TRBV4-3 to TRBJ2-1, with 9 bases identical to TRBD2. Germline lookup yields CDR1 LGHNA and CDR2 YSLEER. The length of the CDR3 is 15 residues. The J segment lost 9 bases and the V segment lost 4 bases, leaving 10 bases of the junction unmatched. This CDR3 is CASSRRLAAGREQFF. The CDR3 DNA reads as TGCGCCAGCAGCCGCCGACTAGCGGCAGGCCGTGAGCAGTTCTTC.

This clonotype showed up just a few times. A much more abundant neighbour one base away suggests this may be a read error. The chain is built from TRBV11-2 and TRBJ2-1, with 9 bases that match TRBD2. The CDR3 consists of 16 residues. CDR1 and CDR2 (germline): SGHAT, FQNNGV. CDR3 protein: CASSLVGLAGLNVQFF. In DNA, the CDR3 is TGTGCCAGCAGCTTAGTAGGCCTAGCGGGGCTAAATGTGCAGTTCTTC.

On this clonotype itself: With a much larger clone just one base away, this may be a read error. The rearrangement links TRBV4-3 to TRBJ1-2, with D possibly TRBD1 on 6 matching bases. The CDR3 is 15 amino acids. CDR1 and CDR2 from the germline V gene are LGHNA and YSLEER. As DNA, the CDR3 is TGCGCCAGCAGCCAAGGTAGCACCGGGACAAGTGGCTACATCTTC. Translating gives CASSQGSTGTSGYIF.

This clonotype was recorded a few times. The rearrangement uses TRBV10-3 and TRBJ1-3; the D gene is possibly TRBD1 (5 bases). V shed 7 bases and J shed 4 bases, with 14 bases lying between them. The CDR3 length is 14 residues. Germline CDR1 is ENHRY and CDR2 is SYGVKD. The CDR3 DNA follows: TGTGCCATCAAGTCCCCAGGGAACGGAAACACCATATATTTT. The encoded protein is CAIKSPGNGNTIYF.

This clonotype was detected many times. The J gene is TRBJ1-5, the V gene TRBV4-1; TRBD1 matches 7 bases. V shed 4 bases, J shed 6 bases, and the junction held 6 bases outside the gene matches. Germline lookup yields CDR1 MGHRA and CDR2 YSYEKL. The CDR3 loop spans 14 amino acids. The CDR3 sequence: CASSLPGGSQPQHF. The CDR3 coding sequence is TGCGCCAGCAGCCTCCCAGGGGGAAGTCAGCCCCAGCATTTT.

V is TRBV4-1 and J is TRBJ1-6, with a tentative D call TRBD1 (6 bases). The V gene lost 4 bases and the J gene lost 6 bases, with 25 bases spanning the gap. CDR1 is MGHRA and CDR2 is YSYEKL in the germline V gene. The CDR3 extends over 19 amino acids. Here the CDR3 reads CASSLPLGRGARVNSPLHF. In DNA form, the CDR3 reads TGCGCCAGCAGCCTCCCCCTAGGGCGGGGGGCACGAGTTAATTCACCCCTCCACTTT.

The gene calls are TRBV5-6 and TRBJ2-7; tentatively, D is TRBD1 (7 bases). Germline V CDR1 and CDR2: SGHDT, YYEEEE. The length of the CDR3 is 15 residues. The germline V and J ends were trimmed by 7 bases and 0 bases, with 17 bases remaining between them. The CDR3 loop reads CASGRRGPSSYEQYF. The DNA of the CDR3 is TGTGCCAGCGGCCGGAGGGGGCCGAGCTCCTACGAGCAGTACTTC.

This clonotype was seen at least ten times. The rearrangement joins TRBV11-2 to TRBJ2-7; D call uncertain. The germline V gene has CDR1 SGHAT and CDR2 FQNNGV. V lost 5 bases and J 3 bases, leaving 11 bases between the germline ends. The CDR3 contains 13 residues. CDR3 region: CASSLGSGYEQYF. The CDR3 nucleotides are TGTGCCAGCAGCCTTGGGTCCGGCTACGAGCAGTACTTC.